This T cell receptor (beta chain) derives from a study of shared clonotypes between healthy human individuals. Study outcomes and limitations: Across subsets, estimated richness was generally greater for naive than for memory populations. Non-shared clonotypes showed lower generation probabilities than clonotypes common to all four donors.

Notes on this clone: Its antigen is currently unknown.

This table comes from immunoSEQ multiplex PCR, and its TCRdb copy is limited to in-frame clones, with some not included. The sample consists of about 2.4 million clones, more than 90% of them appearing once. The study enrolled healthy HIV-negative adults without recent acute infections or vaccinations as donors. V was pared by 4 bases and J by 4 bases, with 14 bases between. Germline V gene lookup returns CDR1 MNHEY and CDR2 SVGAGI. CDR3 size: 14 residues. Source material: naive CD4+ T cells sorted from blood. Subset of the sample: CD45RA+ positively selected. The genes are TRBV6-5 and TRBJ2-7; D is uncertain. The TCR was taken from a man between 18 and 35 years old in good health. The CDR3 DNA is TGTGCCAGCAGTTTGTCGCCTGGGCAATACGAGCAGTACTTC. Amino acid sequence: CASSLSPGQYEQYF.